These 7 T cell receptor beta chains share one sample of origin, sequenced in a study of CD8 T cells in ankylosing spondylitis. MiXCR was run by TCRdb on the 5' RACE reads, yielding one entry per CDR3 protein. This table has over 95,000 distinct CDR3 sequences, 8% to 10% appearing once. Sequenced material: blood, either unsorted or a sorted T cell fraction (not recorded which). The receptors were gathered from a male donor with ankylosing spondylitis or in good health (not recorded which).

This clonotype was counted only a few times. CDR3 loop: CASSLDGAPEDYGYTF. DNA for the CDR3: TGTGCCAGCAGCTTAGATGGGGCACCTGAAGACTATGGCTACACCTTC. V usage is TRBV11-2 and J usage is TRBJ1-2; D possibly corresponds to TRBD1 (5 bases). In germline, CDR1 is SGHAT, CDR2 FQNNGV. This CDR3 is built from 16 residues. Trimming left V 0 bases short and J 3 bases short, with 14 bases between.

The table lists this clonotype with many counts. CDR3 protein: CASSSLGGLRETQYF. The CDR3 nucleotides are TGTGCCAGCAGTTCTCTCGGGGGGCTAAGAGAGACCCAGTACTTC. The V call is TRBV28, the J call TRBJ2-5; possibly TRBD2 for D (7 bases). This CDR3 comprises 15 residues. Germline V gene data show CDR1 as MDHEN and CDR2 as SYDVKM. V lost 4 bases to trimming and J lost 4 bases, with 16 bases between them.

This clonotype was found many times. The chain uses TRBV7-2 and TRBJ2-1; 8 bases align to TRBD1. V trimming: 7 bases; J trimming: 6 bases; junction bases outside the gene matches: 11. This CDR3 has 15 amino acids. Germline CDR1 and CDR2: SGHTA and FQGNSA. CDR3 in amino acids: CASTERGDRSNEQFF. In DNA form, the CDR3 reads TGTGCCAGCACCGAAAGGGGGGACAGGAGCAATGAGCAGTTCTTC. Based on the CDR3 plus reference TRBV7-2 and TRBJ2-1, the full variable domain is GAGVSQSPSNKVTEKGKDVELRCDPISGHTALYWYRQSLGQGLEFLIYFQGNSAPDKSGLPSDRFSAERTGGSVSTLTIQRTQQEDSAVYLCASTERGDRSNEQFFGPGTRLTVL.

CDR3 amino acids: CASRAIRDDTEAFF. CDR3 bases: TGTGCCAGTAGGGCGATCAGGGATGACACTGAAGCTTTCTTT. The chain uses TRBV19 and TRBJ1-1; D is perhaps TRBD1 (5 bases). The CDR3 loop spans 14 amino acids. Germline-derived CDR1 and CDR2 are LNHDA and SQIVND (reference sequence). The V end was cut by 6 bases, the J end by 3 bases, with 14 bases between.

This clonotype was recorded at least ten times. The CDR3 DNA sequence: TGCAGTGCTACCCGTCCGGGACAGGGGAGTATCACCTATGGCTACACCTTC. It encodes CSATRPGQGSITYGYTF. The chain recombines TRBV20-1 with TRBJ1-2; the match to TRBD1 covers 10 bases. The trim removed 4 bases at V and 4 bases at J, leaving 15 bases unmatched. This CDR3 contains 17 residues. From germline, CDR1 is DFQATT and CDR2 SNEGSKA (reference sequence).

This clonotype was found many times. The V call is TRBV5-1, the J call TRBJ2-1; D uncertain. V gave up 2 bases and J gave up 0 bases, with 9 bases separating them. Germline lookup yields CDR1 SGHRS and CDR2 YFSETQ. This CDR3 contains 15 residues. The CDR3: CASSFTDASYNEQFF. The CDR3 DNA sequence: TGCGCCAGCAGCTTTACGGATGCCTCCTACAATGAGCAGTTCTTC.

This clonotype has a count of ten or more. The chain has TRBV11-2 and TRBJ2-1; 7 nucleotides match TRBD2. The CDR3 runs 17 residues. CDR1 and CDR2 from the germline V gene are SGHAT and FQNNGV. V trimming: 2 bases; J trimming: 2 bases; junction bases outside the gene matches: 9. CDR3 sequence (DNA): TGTGCCAGCAGCTTAATTCGGTCGGGGGGTGCCTACAATGAGCAGTTCTTC. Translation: CASSLIRSGGAYNEQFF.